The T cell receptor beta chain described here comes from a study of T cell repertoires in ileal Crohn's disease. Turning to the study itself: About half of patients got postoperative therapy: about ten thiopurines, fewer than 20 anti-TNF.

Trimming at V came to 2 bases and at J to 6 bases, leaving 7 bases not matched to a gene. Germline V gene sequence: CDR1 SNHLY, CDR2 FYNNEI. This CDR3 is built from 16 residues. Here immunoSEQ multiplex PCR was the method, and the copy in TCRdb shows in-frame clones only, minus some. The sample has some 3,500 clones; 90% to 95% are singletons. Time point given: inflamed ileum from the surgical specimen. This TCR was recovered from an adult with Crohn's disease. The rearrangement joins TRBV2 to TRBJ2-1, with 10 bases fitting TRBD2. The sequencing input was ileal tissue. DNA for the CDR3: TGTGCCAGCAGTGAACTGCTAGCGGGAGTCGTCAATGAGCAGTTCTTC. Translation gives CASSELLAGVVNEQFF.